The rows below give T cell receptor beta chains drawn from one sample of a study of T cells in Graves' hyperthyroidism and ophthalmopathy. MiXCR, run by TCRdb on the multiplex PCR reads, gives a single entry per CDR3 protein. The sample has about 360,000 distinct CDR3 sequences, approximately 19% seen once. Sequencing was carried out using blood. The receptor set was obtained from a woman under 30 with Graves' hyperthyroidism. The CDR3 runs from the conserved cysteine through the conserved F or W. The D gene is left open where the match is weak. Not every row has a clone size; where given, it reads once, few, many or a size class.

V	J	size	D	DNA	CDR3
TRBV3-1	TRBJ2-5	few	.	TGTGCCAGCAGCCAAGTCGGGACTGAGACCCAGTACTTC	CASSQVGTETQYF
TRBV3-1	TRBJ2-7	few	.	TGTGCCAGCAGCCCAGGGTTGGGGGAGCAGTACTTC	CASSPGLGEQYF
TRBV19	TRBJ1-1	many	TRBD1	TGTGCCAGTAGTATTGGAACCGGGACAGGGTGGGCCACTGAAGCTTTCTTT	CASSIGTGTGWATEAFF
TRBV6-5	TRBJ2-2	many	.	TGTGCCAGCGTCCGGGCAGGGGAGACCGGGGAGCTGTTTTTT	CASVRAGETGELFF
TRBV7-2	TRBJ2-5	.	.	TGTGCCAGCAGCCCCATGATCGCTAGCAGGGACTCCCAGTACTTC	CASSPMIASRDSQYF
TRBV4-2	TRBJ1-5	few	.	TGTGCCAGCAGCCAAGCGGAGGGGAACAATCAGCCCCAGCATTTT	CASSQAEGNNQPQHF
TRBV29-1	TRBJ1-2	many	.	TGCAGCGTTGAAGATCACAGGGTAGATGGCTACACCTTC	CSVEDHRVDGYTF
TRBV24-1	TRBJ2-7	many	.	TGTGCCACCAGTGGGGGATCCTACGAGCAGTACTTC	CATSGGSYEQYF
TRBV11-2	TRBJ1-1	.	TRBD1	TGTGCCAGCAGCCCCTGGGGCAGGGGGCTCACTGAAGCTTTCTTT	CASSPWGRGLTEAFF
TRBV12-3/TRBV12-4	TRBJ2-7	.	.	TGTGCCAGCAGTGAAAGGGTACAGGGAGAGCAGTACTTC	CASSERVQGEQYF
TRBV6-1	TRBJ2-2	.	.	TGTGCCAGCAGTGAACTCGTGGCGGCGAACACCGGGGAGCTGTTTTTT	CASSELVAANTGELFF
TRBV24-1	TRBJ2-5	many	TRBD1	TGTGCCACCCTGGGGACAGAAGAGACCCAGTACTTC	CATLGTEETQYF
TRBV14	TRBJ2-7	many	.	TGTGCCAGCAGCCAAGTATCAGGGAGCTCCTACGAGCAGTACTTC	CASSQVSGSSYEQYF
TRBV14	TRBJ2-7	many	.	TGTGCCAGCAGCCAAGGGGCGGACTACTTACACTTC	CASSQGADYLHF
TRBV20-1	TRBJ1-2	many	.	TGCAGTGCTAGATTACCGGGGCAGAGAGGCTACACCTTC	CSARLPGQRGYTF
TRBV27	TRBJ1-1	few	.	TGTGCCAACAGATCGCTCTTGAGGATGGGGACTGAAGCTTTCTTT	CANRSLLRMGTEAFF
TRBV12-3/TRBV12-4	TRBJ1-2	.	.	TGTGCCAGCAGTTTCCAGGGGCGCGATGGCTACACCTTC	CASSFQGRDGYTF
TRBV15	TRBJ1-2	many	.	TGTGCCACCAGTGGACGCTCCAGGCGGGGCTACACCTTC	CATSGRSRRGYTF
TRBV20-1	TRBJ2-7	.	.	TGCAGCGCCGTGGGGTCGGCTTACGAGCAGTACTTC	CSAVGSAYEQYF
TRBV5-4	TRBJ2-5	.	TRBD2	TGTGCCAGCAGCAAGTGGGTGGGGGGGTACCAAGAGACCCAGTACTTC	CASSKWVGGYQETQYF
TRBV12-3/TRBV12-4	TRBJ2-7	many	.	TGTGCCAGCGTCTGGACGGCGAGCTCCTACGAGCAGTACTTC	CASVWTASSYEQYF
TRBV11-2	TRBJ2-2	many	TRBD2	TGTGCCAGCAGCTTAGTTTTAGTGCGGGGGGCGAACACCGGGGAGCTGTTTTTT	CASSLVLVRGANTGELFF
TRBV30	TRBJ2-2	few	TRBD1	TGTGCCTGTCCAGGACAGGGCCCCCTGAACACCGGGGAGCTGTTTTTT	CACPGQGPLNTGELFF
TRBV6-5	TRBJ2-7	.	.	TGTGCCAGCAGTTTTACCGACTCCTACGAGCAGTACTTC	CASSFTDSYEQYF
TRBV6-5	TRBJ2-7	many	.	TGTGCCAGCAGTTACTTCCCAGACTCCTACGAGCAGTACTTC	CASSYFPDSYEQYF
TRBV29-1	TRBJ2-5	many	.	TGCAGCGTTGAAGATGGACAGACCCAGTACTTC	CSVEDGQTQYF
TRBV29-1	TRBJ1-2	many	.	TGCAGCGTTGAAGGGGGCTGGAACTATGGCTACACCTTC	CSVEGGWNYGYTF
TRBV30	TRBJ2-5	many	TRBD2	TGTGCCTGGAGTGTGGGGAGGGTTGAGACCCAGTACTTC	CAWSVGRVETQYF
TRBV6-1	TRBJ1-1	.	.	TGTGCCAGCATGATCGATTCGAGGACTGAAGCTTTCTTT	CASMIDSRTEAFF
TRBV5-5	TRBJ2-7	many	.	TGTGCCAGCAGCTTCGGAGGGGATCTCAACGAGCAGTACTTC	CASSFGGDLNEQYF
TRBV6-4	TRBJ1-5	many	.	TGTGCCAGCGGGATAAATAGCAATCAGCCCCAGCATTTT	CASGINSNQPQHF
TRBV29-1	TRBJ2-7	.	TRBD1	TGCAGCGTTGAAGATGGGGACAGTTTCTACGAGCAGTACTTC	CSVEDGDSFYEQYF
TRBV28	TRBJ1-3	few	.	.	CAKYHVGSGNTICF
TRBV12-5	TRBJ2-7	.	.	TGTGCTAGTGGTTTGGTAAAGGACGAGCAGTACTTC	CASGLVKDEQYF
TRBV20-1	TRBJ2-6	few	.	TGCAGTGCAACGGGACACCGCTCTGGGGCCAACGTCCTGACTTTC	CSATGHRSGANVLTF